The 24 T cell receptor beta chains given below trace back to one sample, sequenced in a study of T cells expressing NK-cell markers. TCRdb reprocessed the 5' RACE reads and keeps a single row for each CDR3 protein, giving no DNA. In all, the sample yields 500,000 to 700,000 distinct CDR3 sequences. The sample taken for sequencing was blood T cells: a sorted CD56 or NKG2C T cell subset, CD4+ or CD8+ T cells, or bulk PBMC T cells (not recorded which). The receptor source for this set is a man aged 18 to 29 in good health.

The chain recombines TRBV12-3 or TRBV12-4 with TRBJ2-5; there is no DNA to check the TCRdb D call of TRBD2. The CDR3 sequence is 14 residues long. The CDR3 loop reads CASSFTRLVETQYF.

J is TRBJ2-5 and V is TRBV20-1; TCRdb's D gene call, TRBD1, goes unchecked for lack of DNA. The germline V gene encodes CDR1 DFQATT and CDR2 SNEGSKA (reference sequence). The CDR3 has 14 residues. The CDR3 protein is CSARNKPLGETQYF.

This chain connects TRBV6-1 to TRBJ2-1; the TCRdb call, TRBD2, lacks DNA for checking. The germline V gene has CDR1 MNHNS and CDR2 SASEGT. The CDR3 runs 14 residues. CDR3 protein: CASTRLAGVNEQFF.

The rearrangement uses TRBV9 and TRBJ2-7; the TRBD2 assignment by TCRdb is unverifiable without DNA. Germline V gene lookup returns CDR1 SGDLS and CDR2 YYNGEE. This CDR3 is built from 15 residues. The CDR3 protein is CASSVEWTSSDEQYF. Complete variable domain (other parts from reference TRBV9 and TRBJ2-7): DSGVTQTPKHLITATGQRVTLRCSPRSGDLSVYWYQQSLDQGLQFLIQYYNGEERAKGNILERFSAQQFPDLHSELNLSSLELGDSALYFCASSVEWTSSDEQYFGPGTRLTVT.

Here the CDR3 reads CTIRRADTQYF. The chain has TRBV20-1 and TRBJ2-3. The CDR3 runs to 11 residues. Germline CDR1 is DFQATT and CDR2 is SNEGSKA (reference sequence).

The V and J genes are TRBV27 and TRBJ2-7; TCRdb's assignment of TRBD2 cannot be checked, as there is no DNA. This CDR3 spans 16 amino acids. Per the germline V gene, CDR1 is MNHEY and CDR2 is SMNVEV (reference sequence). The CDR3 spells CASSLSTSGRYNEQYF.

This chain uses TRBV4-2 with TRBJ2-1; TCRdb's assignment of TRBD2 cannot be checked, as there is no DNA. The length of the CDR3 is 15 residues. Germline-derived CDR1 and CDR2 are LGHNA and YNFKEQ. The chain's CDR3 is CASSDPGLAEKEQFF.

The V gene is TRBV2, the J gene TRBJ2-1. The CDR3 sequence is 12 residues long. Looked up from germline, CDR1 is SNHLY and CDR2 is FYNNEI. The CDR3 spells CASSPISVRQFF.

The rearrangement joins TRBV15 to TRBJ2-1; TCRdb's D gene call, TRBD2, goes unchecked for lack of DNA. CDR1 and CDR2 from the germline V gene are LNHNV and YYDKDF (reference sequence). The length of the CDR3 is 14 residues. This chain's CDR3 is CATSKGTSTNEQFF.

V usage is TRBV19 and J usage is TRBJ1-1. The length of the CDR3 is 11 residues. Germline CDR1 LNHDA, CDR2 SQIVND (reference sequence). The CDR3 reads CAARGDTEAFF. Supplemented by reference TRBV19 and TRBJ1-1, the full variable domain reads DGGITQSPKYLFRKEGQNVTLSCEQNLNHDAMYWYRQDPGQGLRLIYYSQIVNDFQKGDIAEGYSVSREKKESFPLTVTSAQKNPTAFYLCAARGDTEAFFGQGTRLTVV.

The V gene is TRBV7-9, the J gene TRBJ2-3. Per germline, CDR1 SEHNR and CDR2 FQNEAQ (reference sequence). The CDR3 sequence is 14 residues long. CDR3 loop: CASSLSGNTDTQYF.

This sequence joins TRBV10-1 and TRBJ2-1; TCRdb's D gene call, TRBD2, goes unchecked for lack of DNA. Germline V gene lookup returns CDR1 WNHNN and CDR2 SYGVQD (reference sequence). This CDR3 comprises 14 residues. The CDR3 loop reads CASSALGEAGEQFF.

The chain is built from TRBV30 and TRBJ2-1; as DNA is missing, the TRBD2 call by TCRdb cannot be tested. Germline V gives CDR1 GTSNPN, CDR2 SVGIG (reference sequence). This CDR3 is 15 amino acids long. CDR3 protein: CAWSVDLAGYNEQFF.

This chain joins TRBV27 and TRBJ2-4; the D call from TCRdb, TRBD1, cannot be confirmed without DNA. Germline CDR1 and CDR2: MNHEY and SMNVEV (reference sequence). The CDR3 is made up of 13 amino acids. The CDR3 sequence: CASKKGGENIQYF.

The chain employs TRBV5-6 and TRBJ2-1; TCRdb reports TRBD1, a call that lacks DNA to check it against. CDR1 is SGHDT and CDR2 is YYEEEE in the germline V gene. The CDR3 loop spans 13 amino acids. This CDR3 reads CASRHWDRGQQFF.

The rearrangement joins TRBV6-5 to TRBJ2-6; there is no DNA to check the TCRdb D call of TRBD1. Germline V gene sequence: CDR1 MNHEY, CDR2 SVGAGI. The CDR3 runs 19 residues. CDR3 protein: CASSYSRRTGASGANVLTF.

The chain has TRBV7-9 and TRBJ2-5; TCRdb names TRBD2, which stays unverified in the absence of DNA. This CDR3 is built from 16 residues. CDR1 is SEHNR and CDR2 is FQNEAQ in the germline V gene (reference sequence). The CDR3 region is CASSLRGGTHQETQYF.

The CDR3: CASSFLKLAGGYNEQFF. The J gene is TRBJ2-1, the V gene TRBV5-1; TCRdb indicates TRBD2, and absent DNA this call remains unverified. Germline values: CDR1 SGHRS, CDR2 YFSETQ. The CDR3 contains 17 residues.

The chain links TRBV3-1 to TRBJ2-7; without DNA, the TCRdb call of TRBD2 cannot be checked. The germline V gene has CDR1 LGHDT and CDR2 YNNKEL (reference sequence). The CDR3 loop spans 14 amino acids. The CDR3 protein is CASTVRADSYEQYF.

V and J are TRBV6-5 and TRBJ2-2; without DNA, the TCRdb call of TRBD2 cannot be checked. This CDR3 is built from 17 residues. In germline, CDR1 is MNHEY, CDR2 SVGAGI. The CDR3 protein is CASSYWGSGRDTGELFF.

V usage is TRBV6-5 and J usage is TRBJ2-3; without DNA, the TCRdb call of TRBD1 cannot be checked. This CDR3 has 16 amino acids. The germline V gene encodes CDR1 MNHEY and CDR2 SVGAGI. The CDR3 loop is CASRGWGSASTDTQYF.

J is TRBJ2-3 and V is TRBV7-3; TCRdb lists TRBD1, though no DNA is available to test this call. This CDR3 region has 14 residues. CDR1 and CDR2 from the germline V gene are SGHTA and FQGTGA. CDR3 amino acids: CASSLGVVPDTQYF.

The CDR3 sequence: CASSLGGPRYEQYF. The chain employs TRBV11-1 and TRBJ2-7; TCRdb names TRBD2, which stays unverified in the absence of DNA. The CDR3 totals 14 residues. From germline, CDR1 is SGHAT and CDR2 FQDESV (reference sequence).

The rearrangement uses TRBV6-1 and TRBJ1-5; lacking DNA, the TRBD1 call made by TCRdb goes unchecked. From germline, CDR1 is MNHNS and CDR2 SASEGT. This CDR3 spans 18 amino acids. The CDR3 loop reads CASSEASGASGVGQPQHF.